Shown below are 9 T cell receptor beta chains from a single sample sequenced in a study of human T cells and chemical hapten exposure. Time point reported: patch test 2, 6 weeks after DPC sensitization. The treatment is: therapeutic diphenylcyclopropenone sensitization with weekly scalp DPC. MiXCR was run by TCRdb on the RACE reads, yielding one entry per CDR3 protein. Here the sample spans more than 90,000 distinct CDR3 sequences, over 9.5% being singletons. Sequenced material: whole blood, taken in connection with sensitization to the hapten diphenylcyclopropenone (DPC). These receptors were obtained from a woman aged 40 to 50 with alopecia areata. Some clones in this sample may be carry-over from other donors' samples.

This clonotype was seen only a few times. CDR3 coding DNA: TGTGCCAGCACCGCTAGGGAGGGGGCTAACGAGCAGTACTTC. It codes for CASTAREGANEQYF. This chain uses TRBV7-8 with TRBJ2-7; D assignment may be TRBD1 or TRBD2 (7 bases each). CDR3 length equals 14 residues. Germline CDR1 is SGHVS and CDR2 is FQNEAQ. V lost 7 bases and J lost 5, with 18 bases in between.

This clonotype was seen at least ten times. The chain uses TRBV12-3 or TRBV12-4 and TRBJ1-5; 8 nucleotides agree with TRBD1. V was pared by 7 bases and J by 6 bases, with 5 bases of the junction left unmatched. There are 13 residues in the CDR3. The CDR3 DNA follows: TGTGCCAGCACGAGGCAGGGGGCTCAGCCCCAGCATTTT. It is translated as CASTRQGAQPQHF.

Only a few counts were recorded for this clonotype. The V call is TRBV9, the J call TRBJ2-5, with D possibly matching TRBD1 (5 bases). The germline CDR1 and CDR2 sequences are SGDLS and YYNGEE. The V end lost 6 bases, the J end lost 5 bases, and 14 bases lay between the germline ends. This CDR3 has 13 residues. CDR3 sequence (DNA): TGTGCCAGCACCGGACAACTCGGGGAGACCCAGTACTTC. Protein product: CASTGQLGETQYF.

This clonotype is medium-sized in the sample. The chain links TRBV28 to TRBJ1-5; D is possibly TRBD1 (5 bases). Germline loops: CDR1 MDHEN, CDR2 SYDVKM. The CDR3 has 17 amino acids. Trimming took off 2 bases at V and 1 base at J, with 15 bases between the two ends. Here the CDR3 DNA reads TGTGCCAGCAGTTTAGGCTGGCAGGGCTCGAGCAATCAGCCCCAGCATTTT. Translating gives CASSLGWQGSSNQPQHF.

The chain couples TRBV19 to TRBJ1-2, with 9 positions matching TRBD1. With 5 bases clipped from V and 3 bases from J, the junction kept 13 bases outside the gene matches. The CDR3 length is 17 residues. The germline V gene has CDR1 LNHDA and CDR2 SQIVND (reference sequence). The DNA for the CDR3 is TGTGCCAGTAGTCCTCGGGACCGGGACAGGGAGTACTATGGCTACACCTTC. It is translated as CASSPRDRDREYYGYTF.

This clonotype was seen only a few times. The chain uses TRBV19 and TRBJ2-1; D possibly corresponds to TRBD2 (6 bases). Germline loops: CDR1 LNHDA, CDR2 SQIVND (reference sequence). Deletions cut 8 bases from V and 2 bases from J, with 16 bases between. This CDR3 has 15 amino acids. Written as DNA, the CDR3 is TGTGCCAGTGCCCAGACGGGGGAAGCCTACAATGAGCAGTTCTTC. This translates into CASAQTGEAYNEQFF.

This clonotype was counted ten times or more. The rearrangement links TRBV6-5 to TRBJ2-3; tentative D call: TRBD1 (5 bases). Per the germline V gene, CDR1 is MNHEY and CDR2 is SVGAGI. Deletions cut 5 bases from V and 3 bases from J, with 15 bases between. The length of the CDR3 is 15 residues. The CDR3 sequence: CASSPLDGATDTQYF. The CDR3 DNA sequence: TGTGCCAGCAGTCCTTTGGATGGGGCAACAGATACGCAGTATTTT.

The chain links TRBV4-3 to TRBJ2-3; D may correspond to TRBD1 or TRBD2 (5 bases each). The V gene lost 0 bases and the J gene lost 2 bases, with 9 bases spanning the gap. Germline V gene data show CDR1 as LGHNA and CDR2 as YSLEER. The CDR3 totals 15 residues. The CDR3 DNA sequence: TGCGCCAGCAGCCAAGAGGGGACCCCCACAGATACGCAGTATTTT. Amino acids: CASSQEGTPTDTQYF.

V is TRBV6-2 or TRBV6-3 and J is TRBJ2-1; D not resolved. With 0 bases removed from V and 8 bases from J, the gap between germline ends came to 14 bases. Germline V gene sequence: CDR1 MNHEY, CDR2 SVGEGT. The CDR3 extends over 15 amino acids. In DNA, the CDR3 is TGTGCCAGCAGTTACTCCGTTCTTCCCCCCGATGAGCAGTTCTTC. This codes for CASSYSVLPPDEQFF.